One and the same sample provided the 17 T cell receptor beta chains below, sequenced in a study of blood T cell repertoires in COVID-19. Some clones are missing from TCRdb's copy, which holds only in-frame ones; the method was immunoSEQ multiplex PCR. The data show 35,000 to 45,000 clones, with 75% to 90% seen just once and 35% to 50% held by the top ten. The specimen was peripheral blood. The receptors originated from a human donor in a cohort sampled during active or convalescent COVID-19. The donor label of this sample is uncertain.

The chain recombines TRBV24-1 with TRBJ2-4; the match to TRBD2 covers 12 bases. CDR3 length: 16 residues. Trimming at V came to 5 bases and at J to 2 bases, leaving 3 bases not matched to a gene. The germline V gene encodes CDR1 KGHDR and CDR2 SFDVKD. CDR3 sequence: CATSVGTSGSKNIQYF. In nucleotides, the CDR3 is TGTGCCACCAGTGTCGGGACTAGCGGGTCCAAAAACATTCAGTACTTC.

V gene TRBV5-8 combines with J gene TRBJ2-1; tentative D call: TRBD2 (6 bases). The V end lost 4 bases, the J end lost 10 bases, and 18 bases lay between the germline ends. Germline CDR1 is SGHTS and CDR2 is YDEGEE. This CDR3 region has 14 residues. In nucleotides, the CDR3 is TGTGCCAGCAGCCCTCCGCCCCGGAGGGCGGAGCAGTTCTTC. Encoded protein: CASSPPPRRAEQFF.

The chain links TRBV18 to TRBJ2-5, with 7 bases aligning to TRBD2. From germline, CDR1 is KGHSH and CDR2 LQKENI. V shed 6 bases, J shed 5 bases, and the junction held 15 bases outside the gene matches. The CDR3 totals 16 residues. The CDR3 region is CASSQGAGREVETQYF. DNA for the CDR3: TGTGCCAGCTCCCAGGGCGCAGGGAGGGAAGTCGAGACCCAGTACTTC. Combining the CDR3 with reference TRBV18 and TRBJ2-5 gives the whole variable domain NAGVMQNPRHLVRRRGQEARLRCSPMKGHSHVYWYRQLPEEGLKFMVYLQKENIIDESGMPKERFSAEFPKEGPSILRIQQVVRGDSAAYFCASSQGAGREVETQYFGPGTRLLVL.

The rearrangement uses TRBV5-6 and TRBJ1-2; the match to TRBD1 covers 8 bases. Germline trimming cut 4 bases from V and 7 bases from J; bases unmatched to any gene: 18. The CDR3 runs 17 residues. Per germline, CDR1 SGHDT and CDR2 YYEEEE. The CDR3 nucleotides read TGTGCCAGCAGCGATCGCAGGGGGCGCTTGGTAGGAAGTGGCTACACCTTC. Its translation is CASSDRRGRLVGSGYTF. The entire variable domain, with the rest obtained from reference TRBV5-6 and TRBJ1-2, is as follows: DAGVTQSPTHLIKTRGQQVTLRCSPKSGHDTVSWYQQALGQGPQFIFQYYEEEERQRGNFPDRFSGHQFPNYSSELNVNALLLGDSALYLCASSDRRGRLVGSGYTFGSGTRLTVV.

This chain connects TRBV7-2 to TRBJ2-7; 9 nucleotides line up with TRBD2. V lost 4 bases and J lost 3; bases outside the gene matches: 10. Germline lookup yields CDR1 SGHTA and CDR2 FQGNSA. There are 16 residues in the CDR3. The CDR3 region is CASSYLGGGRVYEQYF. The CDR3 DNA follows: TGTGCCAGCAGCTACCTCGGCGGCGGGAGGGTCTACGAGCAGTACTTC.

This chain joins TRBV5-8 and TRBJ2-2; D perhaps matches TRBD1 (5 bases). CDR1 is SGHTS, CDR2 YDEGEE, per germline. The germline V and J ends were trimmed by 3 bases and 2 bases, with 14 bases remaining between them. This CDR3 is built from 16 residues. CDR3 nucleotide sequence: TGTGCCAGCAGCTCCGCCCGACAGACCAACACCGGGGAGCTGTTTTTT. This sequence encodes CASSSARQTNTGELFF.

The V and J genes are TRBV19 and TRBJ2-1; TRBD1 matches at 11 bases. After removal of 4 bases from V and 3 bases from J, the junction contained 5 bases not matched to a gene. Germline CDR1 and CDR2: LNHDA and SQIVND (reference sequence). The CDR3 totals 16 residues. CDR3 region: CASSTTGTGGYNEQFF. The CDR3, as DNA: TGTGCCAGTAGTACAACCGGGACAGGGGGCTACAATGAGCAGTTCTTC.

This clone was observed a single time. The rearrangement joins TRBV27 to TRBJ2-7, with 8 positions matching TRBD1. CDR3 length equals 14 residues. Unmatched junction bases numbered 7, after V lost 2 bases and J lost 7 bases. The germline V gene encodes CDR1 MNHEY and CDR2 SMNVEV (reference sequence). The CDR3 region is CASSLPDRVGEQYF. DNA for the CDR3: TGTGCCAGCAGTTTACCGGACAGGGTGGGTGAGCAGTACTTC.

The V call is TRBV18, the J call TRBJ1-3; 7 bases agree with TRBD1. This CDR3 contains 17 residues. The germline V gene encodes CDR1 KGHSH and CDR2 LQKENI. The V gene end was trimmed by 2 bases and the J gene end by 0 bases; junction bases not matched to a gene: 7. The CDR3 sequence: CASSPVTGAGSGNTIYF. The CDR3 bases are TGTGCCAGCTCACCAGTAACAGGGGCGGGCTCTGGAAACACCATATATTTT.

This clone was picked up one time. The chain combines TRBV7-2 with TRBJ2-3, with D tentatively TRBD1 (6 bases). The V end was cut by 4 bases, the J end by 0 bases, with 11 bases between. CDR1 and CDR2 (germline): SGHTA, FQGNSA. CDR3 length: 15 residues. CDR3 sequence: CASSSSGHSTDTQYF. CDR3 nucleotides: TGTGCCAGCAGCTCTTCGGGACACAGCACAGATACGCAGTATTTT.

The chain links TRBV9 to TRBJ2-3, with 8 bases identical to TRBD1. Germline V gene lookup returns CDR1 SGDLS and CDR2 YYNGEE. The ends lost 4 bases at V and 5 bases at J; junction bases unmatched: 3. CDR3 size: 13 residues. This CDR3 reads CASSSGQGDTQYF. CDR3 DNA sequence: TGTGCCAGCAGCTCCGGACAGGGAGATACGCAGTATTTT.

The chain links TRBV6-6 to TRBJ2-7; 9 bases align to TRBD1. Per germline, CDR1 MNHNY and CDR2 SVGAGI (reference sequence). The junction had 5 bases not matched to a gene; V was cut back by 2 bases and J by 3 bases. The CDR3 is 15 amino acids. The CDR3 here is CASSYGTGIIYEQYF. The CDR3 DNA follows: TGTGCCAGCAGTTACGGGACAGGGATAATCTACGAGCAGTACTTC.

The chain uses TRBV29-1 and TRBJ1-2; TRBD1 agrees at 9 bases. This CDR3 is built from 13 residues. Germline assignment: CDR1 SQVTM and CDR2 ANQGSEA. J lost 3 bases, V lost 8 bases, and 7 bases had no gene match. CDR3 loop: CSSTQGADYGYTF. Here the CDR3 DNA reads TGCAGCTCAACACAGGGGGCGGACTATGGCTACACCTTC. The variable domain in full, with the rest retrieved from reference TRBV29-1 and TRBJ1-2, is SAVISQKPSRDICQRGTSLTIQCQVDSQVTMMFWYRQQPGQSLTLIATANQGSEATYESGFVIDKFPISRPNLTFSTLTVSNMSPEDSSIYLCSSTQGADYGYTFGSGTRLTVV.

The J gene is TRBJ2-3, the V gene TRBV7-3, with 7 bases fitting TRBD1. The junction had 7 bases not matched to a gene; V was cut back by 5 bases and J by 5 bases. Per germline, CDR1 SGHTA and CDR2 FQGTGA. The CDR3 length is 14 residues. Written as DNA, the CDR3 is TGTGCCAGCAGCCGGACAGGCATTGGAGATACGCAGTATTTT. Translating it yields CASSRTGIGDTQYF.

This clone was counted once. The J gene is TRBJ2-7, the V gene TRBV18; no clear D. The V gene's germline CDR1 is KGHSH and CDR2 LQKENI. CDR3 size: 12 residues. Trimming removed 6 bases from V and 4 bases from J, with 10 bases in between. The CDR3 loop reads CASSLTDYEQYF. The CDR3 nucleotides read TGTGCCAGCTCCCTTACAGATTACGAGCAGTACTTC.

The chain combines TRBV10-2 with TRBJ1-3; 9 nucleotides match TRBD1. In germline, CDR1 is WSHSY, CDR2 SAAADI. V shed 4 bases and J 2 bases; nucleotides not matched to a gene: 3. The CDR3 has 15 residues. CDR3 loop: CASSGTGGPGNTIYF. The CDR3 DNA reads TGCGCCAGCAGTGGAACAGGGGGCCCTGGAAACACCATATATTTT.

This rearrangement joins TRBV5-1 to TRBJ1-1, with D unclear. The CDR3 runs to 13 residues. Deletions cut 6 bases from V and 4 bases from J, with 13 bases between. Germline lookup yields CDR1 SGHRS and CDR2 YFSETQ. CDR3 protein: CASNYEGGTEAFF. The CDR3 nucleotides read TGCGCCAGCAACTATGAGGGAGGCACTGAAGCTTTCTTT.